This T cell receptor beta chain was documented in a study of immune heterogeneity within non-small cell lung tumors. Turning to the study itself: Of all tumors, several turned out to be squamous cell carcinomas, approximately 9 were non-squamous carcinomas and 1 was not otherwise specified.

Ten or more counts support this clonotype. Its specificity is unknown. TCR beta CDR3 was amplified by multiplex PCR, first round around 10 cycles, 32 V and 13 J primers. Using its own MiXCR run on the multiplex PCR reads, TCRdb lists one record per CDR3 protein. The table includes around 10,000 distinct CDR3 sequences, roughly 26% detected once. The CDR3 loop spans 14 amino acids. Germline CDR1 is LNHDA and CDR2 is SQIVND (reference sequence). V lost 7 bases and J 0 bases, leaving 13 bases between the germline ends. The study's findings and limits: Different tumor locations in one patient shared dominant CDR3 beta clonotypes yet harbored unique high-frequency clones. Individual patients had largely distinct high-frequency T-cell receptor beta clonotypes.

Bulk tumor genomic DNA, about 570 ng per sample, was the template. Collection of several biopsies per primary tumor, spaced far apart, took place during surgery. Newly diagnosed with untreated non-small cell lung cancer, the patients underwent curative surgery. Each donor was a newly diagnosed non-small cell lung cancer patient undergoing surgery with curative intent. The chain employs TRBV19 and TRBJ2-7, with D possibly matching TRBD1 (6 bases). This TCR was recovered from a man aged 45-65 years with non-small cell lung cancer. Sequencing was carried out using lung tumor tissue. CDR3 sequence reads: CASTPTGNSYEQYF. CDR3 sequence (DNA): TGTGCCAGTACCCCAACAGGGAACTCCTACGAGCAGTACTTC.